These 13 T cell receptor beta chains were sequenced from one sample in a study of cytomegalovirus exposure and HLA in healthy donors. The PCR ran on 60 Vbeta and 13 Jbeta primers. Libraries were prepared by immunoSEQ multiplex PCR; TCRdb keeps only in-frame clonotypes and omits some of them. Among more than 60,000 clones, 78% were seen once, and the ten largest hold roughly 9%. The specimen sequenced was PBMCs. These receptor sequences come from a woman in her thirties or forties in good health and CMV-seropositive.

J is TRBJ2-4 and V is TRBV27; 9 positions agree with TRBD2. The germline gives CDR1 MNHEY, CDR2 SMNVEV (reference sequence). The CDR3 loop spans 16 amino acids. V lost 6 bases, J lost 1 base, and 7 bases stayed unmatched. DNA of the CDR3: TGTGCCAGCAGCCTCGGGACTAGCCCTGCCAAAAACATTCAGTACTTC. Its protein is CASSLGTSPAKNIQYF.

A note on this clone: No DNA is shown, since the ends of the CDR3 on it are uncertain; the CDR3 is the one TCRdb lists. The chain couples TRBV6-5 to TRBJ2-2; the table's D call, TRBD2, has no DNA check behind it. Germline V gene data show CDR1 as MNHEY and CDR2 as SVGAGI. The CDR3 has 15 amino acids, counting both end residues. The CDR3 region is CASSFARGADRGAVF.

V and J are TRBV19 and TRBJ2-3; 15 bases match TRBD2. CDR3 length: 17 residues. V lost 3 bases, J lost 4 bases, and 5 bases stayed unmatched. The V gene's germline CDR1 is LNHDA and CDR2 SQIVND (reference sequence). The CDR3 is CASSIHRTSGGADTQYF. Here the CDR3 DNA reads TGTGCCAGTAGTATCCACCGGACTAGCGGGGGGGCAGATACGCAGTATTTT.

DNA of the CDR3: TGTGCCAGCAGCCGGACAAATAGCAATCAGCCCCAGCATTTT. The encoded protein is CASSRTNSNQPQHF. The chain combines TRBV2 with TRBJ1-5; D might be TRBD1 (5 bases). Trimming took 6 bases from V and 0 from J, leaving 9 bases between them. CDR1 is SNHLY, CDR2 FYNNEI, per germline. The CDR3 runs 14 residues.

This CDR3 reads CASSLGTIPYEQYF. The CDR3 region has the DNA TGTGCCAGCAGCTTAGGGACAATACCCTACGAGCAGTACTTC. The chain is built from TRBV7-8 and TRBJ2-7, with D possibly matching TRBD1 (5 bases). Germline V gene lookup returns CDR1 SGHVS and CDR2 FQNEAQ. The length of the CDR3 is 14 residues. V lost 1 base and J 2 bases, leaving 9 bases between the germline ends.

The V gene is TRBV15, the J gene TRBJ1-1; possible D gene TRBD1, 5 bases. Germline V gene data show CDR1 as LNHNV and CDR2 as YYDKDF (reference sequence). V lost 4 bases, J lost 5 bases, and 8 bases lay in between. The CDR3 spans 12 residues. CDR3 bases: TGTGCCACCAGCAATGACAGAACTGAAGCTTTCTTT. This codes for CATSNDRTEAFF.

This rearrangement joins TRBV7-9 to TRBJ1-2; D perhaps matches TRBD1 (5 bases). Trimming pared 8 bases from V and 5 bases from J, leaving 9 bases between. The CDR3 has 11 residues. CDR1 SEHNR and CDR2 FQNEAQ come from the germline V gene (reference sequence). The CDR3 is CASGRDYGYTF. In nucleotides, the CDR3 is TGTGCCAGCGGCAGGGATTATGGCTACACCTTC. The full variable domain, completed using reference TRBV7-9 and TRBJ1-2, is DTGVSQNPRHKITKRGQNVTFRCDPISEHNRLYWYRQTLGQGPEFLTYFQNEAQLEKSRLLSDRFSAERPKGSFSTLEIQRTEQGDSAMYLCASGRDYGYTFGSGTRLTVV.

The chain uses TRBV9 and TRBJ2-1; D not resolved. V lost 3 bases, J lost 5 bases, and 6 bases lay in between. Per germline, CDR1 SGDLS and CDR2 YYNGEE. There are 12 residues in the CDR3. The CDR3 DNA is TGTGCCAGCAGCGGGAGAGACAATGAGCAGTTCTTC. Its protein product is CASSGRDNEQFF.

This clone occurred once. The rearrangement uses TRBV7-2 and TRBJ2-2; the match to TRBD2 covers 10 bases. The germline V gene encodes CDR1 SGHTA and CDR2 FQGNSA. Unmatched junction bases numbered 4, after V lost 2 bases and J lost 4 bases. The CDR3 runs 16 residues. CDR3 region: CASSLRLAGVTGELFF. The CDR3 coding sequence is TGTGCCAGCAGCTTAAGGCTAGCGGGGGTCACCGGGGAGCTGTTTTTT.

This clone has a handful of counts. DNA for the CDR3: TGTGCCAGCAGCTTAGCGGGCCTAGCGGCGGATACGCAGTATTTT. This gives the protein CASSLAGLAADTQYF. V and J are TRBV11-1 and TRBJ2-3, with 7 positions matching TRBD2. The CDR3 length is 15 residues. The V segment lost 0 bases and the J segment 6 bases; nucleotides outside the gene matches: 6. Per the germline V gene, CDR1 is SGHAT and CDR2 is FQDESV (reference sequence).

The gene calls are TRBV6-5 and TRBJ2-7; D perhaps matches TRBD1 (5 bases). V shed 2 bases and J shed 4 bases, with 6 bases lying between them. The CDR3 is 12 residues long. CDR1 is MNHEY, CDR2 SVGAGI, per germline. CDR3 region: CASSYDSYEQYF. The CDR3 nucleotides are TGTGCCAGCAGTTACGACAGTTACGAGCAGTACTTC.

The chain has TRBV21-1 and TRBJ2-7; TRBD2, the D gene given by the table, was not confirmed from the DNA. TRBV21-1 counts as a pseudogene. The CDR3 length is 13 residues. The CDR3 is CASSPRRAYEQYF. In nucleotides, the CDR3 is TGTGCCAGCAGCCCTCGGAGAGCCTACGAGCAGTACTTC.

V is TRBV10-3 and J is TRBJ2-2; 8 bases are shared with TRBD1. V trimming: 2 bases; J trimming: 0 bases; junction bases outside the gene matches: 5. The CDR3 totals 17 residues. Germline CDR1 and CDR2: ENHRY and SYGVKD. The CDR3 nucleotides are TGTGCCATCAGTGAGCCCCGGACAGGGCCGAACACCGGGGAGCTGTTTTTT. Its translation is CAISEPRTGPNTGELFF.